These T cell receptor beta chains were read from a single sample in a study of blood T cell repertoires in COVID-19. Clones were sequenced by immunoSEQ multiplex PCR, and TCRdb holds only the in-frame ones, with some missing. The sample has some 120,000 clones, around three quarters seen once. Material: peripheral blood. Receptor source: a human donor in a cohort sampled during active COVID-19. Both conserved end residues are part of each CDR3.

>TRBV4-1
CASSQGDQGLNTGELFF
>TRBV29-1
CSVGQNTEAFF
>TRBV7-8
CASSLDASGGSSYNSPLHF
>TRBV6-5
CASIGQGGKLFF
>TRBV7-2
CASSQQGYTEAFF
>TRBV4-2
CASSQEDSDSPLHF
>TRBV15
CATSSDRGENEQYF
>TRBV9
CASSGKGTVQETQYF
>TRBV13
CASSLEQRNTEAFF
>TRBV6-5
CASSYEGTAYDTQYF
>TRBV29-1
CSIGRTEGSYEQYF
>TRBV5-4
CASSLASRQGAYEQYF
>TRBV7-8
CASSPRGGARGYTF
>TRBV10-1
CASSPSWEGEQFF
>TRBV3-1/TRBV3-2
CASSQGVGYTF
>TRBV7-9
CASSSVYYEQYF
>TRBV4-2
CASSQELAGDIQYF
>TRBV5-6
CASSLGGGDYTEAFF
>TRBV2
CARGGQASYEQYF
>TRBV7-9
CASSLEAYQETQYF
>TRBV5-5
CASSSGTGNTEAFF
>TRBV3-1/TRBV3-2
CASSHESWEEKLFF
>TRBV6-5
CASSTPDRLTGELFF
>TRBV5-1
CASIPTGPNYGYTF
>TRBV5-4
CASSRAFIRERGHTQYF
>TRBV19
CASSFWGDYGYTF
>TRBV28
CASSLGQGWEPQHF
>TRBV9
CASSFSTGPTYEQYF
>TRBV7-3
CASSLNGRRLNEKLFF
>TRBV7-8
CASSLPFTGVNSPLHF
>TRBV7-2
CASSFSGTETQYF
>TRBV30
CAWRITGTGGHYGYTF
>TRBV7-6
CASSPWTSGGSIIYEQYF